Listed below are T cell receptor beta chains from one sample, sequenced in a study of T-cell reconstitution after alpha-beta-depleted transplantation in children. TCRdb independently ran MiXCR on the PCR reads; one entry per CDR3 protein. Of 250,000 to 300,000 distinct CDR3 sequences listed, 9.5% to 13% were seen once; the top ten hold approximately 7%. The sequencing here drew on PBMCs, taken before TCRalphabeta/CD19-depleted stem cell transplant. All receptors derive from a boy younger than two with acute myeloid leukemia, due to receive a stem cell transplant. CDR3s include the opening cysteine and the closing phenylalanine or tryptophan. The order of the fields is J gene, clone size, V gene, CDR3 protein. The listing skips clone size in some rows; elsewhere it reads once, few, many or a size class.

TRBJ2-3 many TRBV19 CASSWDTDTQYF
TRBJ2-7 many TRBV28 CASSLERGEQYF
TRBJ2-1 many TRBV24-1 CATSDRRGSSYNEQFF
TRBJ2-5 . TRBV7-2 CASSYILGGKEETQYF
TRBJ2-5 many TRBV29-1 CSVEDRAGGETQYF
TRBJ1-2 many TRBV3-1 CASSQDRTGGRSYTF
TRBJ1-5 few TRBV20-1 CSAILGRNQPQHF
TRBJ2-7 once TRBV7-6 CASSFRPTIAGATLSYEQYF
TRBJ2-1 . TRBV20-1 CSARTAGGPNEQFF
TRBJ2-5 many TRBV20-1 CSARAGGPETQYF
TRBJ2-7 . TRBV9 CASSVGSGHKVAYEQYF
TRBJ2-7 many TRBV5-1 CASSLAAYSSYEQYF
TRBJ2-1 many TRBV11-2 CASSFPTTSGVLLGQFF
TRBJ2-5 many TRBV10-3 CAISEGLRQETQYF
TRBJ1-2 many TRBV12-3/TRBV12-4 CASSPDGDKGYTF
TRBJ2-1 many TRBV27 CASSLAPGLYNEQFF
TRBJ2-7 few TRBV7-9 CASSLGLRYEQYF
TRBJ2-7 many TRBV7-2 CASSFGAAGAYEQYF
TRBJ2-1 . TRBV3-1 CASSQGGLRIYNEQFF
TRBJ2-6 many TRBV29-1 CSVVGASGANVLTF
TRBJ2-5 . TRBV29-1 CSVYQREDWYQETQYF
TRBJ2-7 many TRBV6-1 CATRGDSSYEQYF
TRBJ2-7 many TRBV12-3/TRBV12-4 CASSLPALEQYF
TRBJ2-3 many TRBV2 CASSEEWRDTQYF
TRBJ2-7 once TRBV12-3/TRBV12-4 CTSCTALDEQYF
TRBJ2-3 many TRBV24-1 CATSTGWTDTQYF
TRBJ1-1 many TRBV12-3/TRBV12-4 CASRETGMNTEAFF
TRBJ2-5 many TRBV11-2 CASSSTWRGGETQYF
TRBJ2-5 many TRBV2 CASSDPTSGDETQYF
TRBJ1-5 many TRBV20-1 CSARERAGLGNQPQHF
TRBJ2-5 many TRBV7-2 CASSLDAREAETQYF
TRBJ2-7 . TRBV7-9 CASSPEGGYEQYF